This section outlines one T cell receptor (beta chain) sequence together with its context. What this receptor recognizes is not known. No clone much larger than this one lies a single base away; base qualities are absent. Library preparation employed the immunoSEQ multiplex PCR assay. For TCR sequencing, RNA was extracted from every sample and reverse transcribed into cDNA to serve as template. First-strand cDNA was synthesized using SuperScript III with a 2:1 mix of oligo-dT and random hexamers. A synthetic immune receptor repertoire was used to assess amplification bias, and residual bias was removed computationally. As for how the authors treated the data: After raw reads were preprocessed to remove errors, the CDR3 was defined following IMGT conventions as running from the conserved cysteine to phenylalanine. To get clonality, Shannon entropy was normalized by log2 of the number of productive unique TCRs and the result was subtracted from 1. Whether each scalp clone was CD4 or CD8 was inferred by checking scalp TCRbeta sequences against the CD4 and CD8 repertoires from sorted blood. TCRdb limited this immuneACCESS table to in-frame rearrangements with V and J called. A share of clones is missing; checked studies link under half to unresolved V genes, and the rest is unexplained. V and J calls and clone size come straight from that table; D and trimming were deduced from the DNA. This sample holds about 150,000 clones; about 60% were observed only once. In total, the top ten clones hold about 6% of the sample.

The sample belongs to a study of CD8+ T cells in alopecia areata (dated by TCRdb to the late 2010s). As for the study more broadly: The treated patients, all with moderate-to-severe alopecia areata, were enrolled in an open-label pilot trial of oral tofacitinib given at 5 to 10 mg twice daily. Patients stayed on tofacitinib for 6 to 18 months and then had 6 months of follow-up off drug so that delayed response and recurrence could be assessed. To study T cell clonal expansion in alopecia areata, the researchers applied high-throughput TCRbeta sequencing to both the C3H/HeJ mouse model and human patients. Scalp tissue and sorted CD4+ and CD8+ peripheral blood T cells from patchy and totalis/universalis alopecia areata patients and from healthy controls were covered by human TCRbeta sequencing. Patients on tofacitinib were biopsied at baseline and after 4 and 24 weeks of treatment, and several of the patients also had a later scalp biopsy. Scalp clonality was compared among normal scalp (n=4), patchy alopecia areata scalp (n=8), and alopecia totalis/universalis scalp (n=8). RNA was extracted with the PAXgene miRNA kit for fixed scalp, the miRNeasy kit for PBMCs, and the RNeasy kit for mouse skin. TCRbeta CDR3 regions were amplified by immunoSEQ multiplex PCR with 35 Vbeta forward and 13 Jbeta reverse primers. On the study overall, not on this receptor specifically: Scalp TCR repertoire analysis is complicated because resident alphabeta T cells in normal human skin are also sequenced, whereas mouse skin is dominated by gammadelta T cells. Shared TCR sequences between patients were less evident than in mice, which may be partly attributable to HLA diversity in the patient population. Compared with normal scalp, lesional scalp had higher clonality and more expanded CD8+ clones, particularly in alopecia totalis/universalis, a pattern that suggests antigenic drive.

The time point label here, explained by the study, means: baseline before oral tofacitinib. Lesional scalp punch biopsies and peripheral blood were collected from alopecia areata patients. PBMCs were separated by density centrifugation and stained for CD3, CD4 and CD8, after which CD4+ and CD8+ T cells were sorted on a FACSAria. The CDR1 and CDR2 encoded by the germline V gene are KGHSH and LQKENI. The CDR3 contains 14 residues, cysteine and phenylalanine counted. Kept here is only the CDR3 DNA, which spans 42 bases and is read in frame from base 1. V lost 5 bases and J lost 2 bases; the stretch between them is 12 bases long.

The sequence derives from a human donor with alopecia areata. The receptor chain draws on TRBV18 and TRBJ1-2; TRBD1 is perhaps the D gene, given 6 matching bases. Sequenced here: CD4+ T cells sorted from blood, sampled at week 0. The CDR3 protein: CASSSNRDNYGYTF. The DNA reads TGTGCCAGCTCATCGAACAGGGACAACTATGGCTACACCTTC. The CDR3 plus the reference TRBV18 and TRBJ1-2 genes for the other parts give the full variable domain: NAGVMQNPRHLVRRRGQEARLRCSPMKGHSHVYWYRQLPEEGLKFMVYLQKENIIDESGMPKERFSAEFPKEGPSILRIQQVVRGDSAAYFCASSSNRDNYGYTFGSGTRLTVV.